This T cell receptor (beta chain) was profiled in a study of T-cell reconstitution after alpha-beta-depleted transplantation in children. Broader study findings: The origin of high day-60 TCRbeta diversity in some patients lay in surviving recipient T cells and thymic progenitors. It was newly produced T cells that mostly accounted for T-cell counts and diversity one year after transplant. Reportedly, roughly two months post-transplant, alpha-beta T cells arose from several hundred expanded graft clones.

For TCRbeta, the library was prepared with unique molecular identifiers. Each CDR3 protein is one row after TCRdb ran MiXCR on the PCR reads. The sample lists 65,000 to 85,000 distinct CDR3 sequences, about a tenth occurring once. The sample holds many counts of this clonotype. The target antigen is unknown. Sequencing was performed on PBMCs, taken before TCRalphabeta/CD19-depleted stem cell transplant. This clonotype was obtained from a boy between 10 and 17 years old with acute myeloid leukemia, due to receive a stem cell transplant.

DNA for the CDR3: TGTGCCAGCAGTGGACTAGCGGGGCGAGGTTTAGGGGAGCTGTTTTTT. As protein: CASSGLAGRGLGELFF. The chain employs TRBV6-1 and TRBJ2-2; 11 bases line up with TRBD2. The CDR3 contains 16 residues. Losses at the gene ends were 4 bases for V and 8 bases for J; bases not matched to a gene: 9. Germline assignment: CDR1 MNHNS and CDR2 SASEGT.